These 26 T cell receptor beta chains came from one sample sequenced in a study of shared clonotypes between healthy human individuals. Data came from immunoSEQ multiplex PCR; TCRdb stores just in-frame clones and leaves some out. Of approximately 2.1 million clones in the sample, more than 80% were seen once. Sequences were obtained from naive CD4+ T cells from PBMCs. The subset here: CD45RA+ positively selected. Receptor source: a man between 18 and 35 years old in good health. Some clones in this sample may be carry-over from other donors' samples.

V and J are TRBV6-1 and TRBJ1-6; no clear D gene. The CDR3 covers 14 residues. Looked up from germline, CDR1 is MNHNS and CDR2 is SASEGT. The V gene lost 7 bases and the J gene lost 7 bases, with 14 bases spanning the gap. As DNA, the CDR3 is TGTGCCAGCAAGTGGCAGCGGGAAAATTCACCCCTCCACTTT. This sequence encodes CASKWQRENSPLHF.

About this clone: One end of the junction fails to match germline, which may point to a read error. The rearrangement joins TRBV5-4 to TRBJ1-3; TRBD1 matches 8 bases. Germline assignment: CDR1 SGHNT and CDR2 YYREEE (reference sequence). The CDR3 extends over 15 amino acids. CDR3 nucleotide sequence: TGTGCCAGCAGCCCGTCCGGGACAGGTGGAGACACCATATATTTT. It is translated as CASSPSGTGGDTIYF.

J is TRBJ2-1 and V is TRBV6-1, with TRBD1 matching 7 bases. The V gene's germline CDR1 is MNHNS and CDR2 SASEGT. The CDR3 extends over 15 amino acids. The V and J ends lost 6 bases and 0 bases, in that order; junction bases with no gene match: 5. The CDR3 spells CASRPRDSSYNEQFF. The CDR3 DNA reads as TGTGCCAGCAGACCTAGGGACAGCTCCTACAATGAGCAGTTCTTC.

The chain carries TRBV9 and TRBJ2-5, with 7 bases matching TRBD1. J was trimmed by 3 bases and V by 4 bases; bases with no gene match: 12. The CDR3 extends over 16 amino acids. Germline CDR1 SGDLS, CDR2 YYNGEE. CDR3: CASSPPRGTAKETQYF. CDR3 DNA sequence: TGTGCCAGCAGCCCTCCGAGGGGGACAGCCAAAGAGACCCAGTACTTC.

This clone came up once. This sequence joins TRBV5-4 and TRBJ1-3; D is possibly TRBD1 (6 bases). V lost 1 base and J 8 bases, leaving 13 bases between the germline ends. This CDR3 contains 14 residues. Germline V CDR1 and CDR2: SGHNT, YYREEE (reference sequence). CDR3 amino acids: CASSLQGRLDTIYF. CDR3 nucleotides: TGTGCCAGCAGCTTGCAGGGGCGCTTGGACACCATATATTTT.

J is TRBJ1-1 and V is TRBV7-2, with D unresolved. Trimming removed 5 bases from V and 0 bases from J, with 7 bases in between. This CDR3 is built from 13 residues. Germline CDR1 reads SGHTA; CDR2 reads FQGNSA. The CDR3 DNA follows: TGTGCCAGCAGCCCCAATATGAACACTGAAGCTTTCTTT. Amino acids: CASSPNMNTEAFF. Supplemented by reference TRBV7-2 and TRBJ1-1, the full variable domain reads GAGVSQSPSNKVTEKGKDVELRCDPISGHTALYWYRQSLGQGLEFLIYFQGNSAPDKSGLPSDRFSAERTGGSVSTLTIQRTQQEDSAVYLCASSPNMNTEAFFGQGTRLTVV.

The J gene is TRBJ2-3, the V gene TRBV19, with D maybe TRBD2 (5 bases). CDR1 LNHDA and CDR2 SQIVND come from the germline V gene (reference sequence). V was cut by 3 bases and J by 6 bases, with 13 bases left in between. The CDR3 is 14 amino acids. CDR3 protein: CASSIRKGADTQYF. Here the CDR3 DNA reads TGTGCCAGTAGTATTAGAAAGGGAGCGGATACGCAGTATTTT.

V and J are TRBV6-5 and TRBJ2-3; D is possibly TRBD1 (6 bases). V was clipped by 3 bases and J by 6 bases, with 7 bases between them. This CDR3 comprises 12 residues. CDR1 is MNHEY, CDR2 SVGAGI, per germline. The CDR3, as DNA: TGTGCCAGCAGTTATAGGGGGGATACGCAGTATTTT. It translates to CASSYRGDTQYF.

The chain employs TRBV6-1 and TRBJ1-5; D gene ambiguous. This CDR3 is 13 amino acids long. Germline CDR1 MNHNS, CDR2 SASEGT. V lost 5 bases to trimming and J lost 3 bases, with 8 bases between them. The CDR3 loop reads CASSQDFNQPQHF. The CDR3 DNA reads TGTGCCAGCAGTCAGGACTTCAATCAGCCCCAGCATTTT.

V and J are TRBV11-2 and TRBJ1-1, with D tentatively TRBD1 (5 bases). Deletions cut 3 bases from V and 4 bases from J, with 12 bases between. CDR3 length: 14 residues. Germline V gene sequence: CDR1 SGHAT, CDR2 FQNNGV. CDR3 region: CASSLWAGSTEAFF. DNA of the CDR3: TGTGCCAGCAGCTTGTGGGCAGGGAGCACTGAAGCTTTCTTT.

V usage is TRBV27 and J usage is TRBJ2-1; 9 bases match TRBD2. The germline gives CDR1 MNHEY, CDR2 SMNVEV (reference sequence). This CDR3 region has 19 residues. V gave up 5 bases and J gave up 5 bases; unmatched junction bases: 19. DNA of the CDR3: TGTGCCAGCAGTCCAAAACTAGCGGGCGCCTCCCGATGGAACAATGAGCAGTTCTTC. Its translation: CASSPKLAGASRWNNEQFF.

Note on this clone: In the same sample, other DNA sequences code for this CDR3. The chain joins TRBV18 to TRBJ2-7; tentatively, D is TRBD1 or TRBD2 (5 bases each). The germline V and J ends were trimmed by 3 bases and 2 bases, with 11 bases remaining between them. Germline CDR1 is KGHSH and CDR2 is LQKENI. The CDR3 has 14 residues. This chain's CDR3 is CASSPGTVTYEQYF. In DNA form, the CDR3 reads TGTGCCAGCTCACCGGGGACGGTTACCTACGAGCAGTACTTC.

This clone was observed once. The J gene is TRBJ2-1, the V gene TRBV5-1, with D perhaps matching TRBD1 or TRBD2 (5 bases each). The CDR3 has 16 residues. Germline loops: CDR1 SGHRS, CDR2 YFSETQ. V gave up 3 bases and J gave up 7 bases, with 20 bases separating them. CDR3 nucleotide sequence: TGCGCCAGCAGCTCTGATCCGGGACGGACTCAGAATGAGCAGTTCTTC. Amino acids: CASSSDPGRTQNEQFF.

This sequence joins TRBV4-3 and TRBJ2-2, with TRBD2 matching over 14 bases. CDR1 and CDR2 from the germline V gene are LGHNA and YSLEER. This CDR3 comprises 18 residues. The trim removed 1 base at V and 5 bases at J, leaving 6 bases unmatched. Here the CDR3 reads CASSQGRGLAGDTGELFF. DNA of the CDR3: TGCGCCAGCAGCCAAGGCCGGGGACTAGCGGGGGATACCGGGGAGCTGTTTTTT.

V and J are TRBV5-4 and TRBJ2-3; D is unclear. The CDR3 runs 12 residues. The ends were cut back, 4 bases at V and 2 bases at J, with 5 bases in the middle. In germline, CDR1 is SGHNT, CDR2 YYREEE (reference sequence). CDR3 loop: CASSPPTDTQYF. The CDR3 DNA sequence: TGTGCCAGCAGCCCCCCCACAGATACGCAGTATTTT.

This clone occurred once. The chain combines TRBV5-1 with TRBJ2-5; tentative D call: TRBD1 (7 bases). The CDR3 covers 15 residues. The V end was cut by 6 bases, the J end by 4 bases, with 19 bases between. CDR1 is SGHRS and CDR2 is YFSETQ in the germline V gene. CDR3 coding DNA: TGCGCCAGCAACCCTAGGGGGCGGGGACCAGAGACCCAGTACTTC. Translation gives CASNPRGRGPETQYF.

The CDR3 DNA reads TGTGCCAGCAGTGAACGGGGGGCGTCTGGGGCCAACGTCCTGACTTTC. Protein: CASSERGASGANVLTF. The V gene is TRBV6-1, the J gene TRBJ2-6; D possibly corresponds to TRBD2 (7 bases). The V and J ends lost 2 bases and 1 base respectively, with 9 bases between them. CDR1 and CDR2 (germline): MNHNS, SASEGT. CDR3 length: 16 amino acids.

The V call is TRBV6-5, the J call TRBJ2-7, with D maybe TRBD1 (5 bases). V shed 5 bases and J shed 3 bases, with 11 bases lying between them. This CDR3 spans 13 amino acids. CDR1 is MNHEY, CDR2 SVGAGI, per germline. The CDR3 bases are TGTGCCAGCAGTCTACCAGGGTTCTACGAGCAGTACTTC. It encodes CASSLPGFYEQYF.

The chain links TRBV9 to TRBJ2-4; D gene ambiguous. The CDR3 is made up of 13 amino acids. Trimming shortened V by 3 bases and J by 4 bases, and 8 bases separated the two germline ends. Germline assignment: CDR1 SGDLS and CDR2 YYNGEE. In nucleotides, the CDR3 is TGTGCCAGCAGCGCCGGACCTAAAAACATTCAGTACTTC. Translated: CASSAGPKNIQYF. Filled out from reference TRBV9 and TRBJ2-4, the complete variable domain reads DSGVTQTPKHLITATGQRVTLRCSPRSGDLSVYWYQQSLDQGLQFLIQYYNGEERAKGNILERFSAQQFPDLHSELNLSSLELGDSALYFCASSAGPKNIQYFGAGTRLSVL.

As for this clone: Other DNA sequences in the same sample also yield this CDR3. This chain uses TRBV9 with TRBJ2-5; 10 bases are a match to TRBD2. The CDR3 is 13 amino acids. V was pared by 2 bases and J by 5 bases, with 0 bases of the junction left unmatched. Germline CDR1 is SGDLS and CDR2 is YYNGEE. CDR3 sequence reads: CASSVSGRETQYF. CDR3 DNA sequence: TGTGCCAGCAGCGTTAGCGGGAGGGAGACCCAGTACTTC.

This clone occurred a few times. The CDR3 sequence is CASSAGTSGRTNTGELFF. Here the CDR3 DNA reads TGCGCCAGCAGTGCCGGGACTAGCGGGAGGACGAACACCGGGGAGCTGTTTTTT. This chain links TRBV10-1 with TRBJ2-2; the match to TRBD2 covers 15 bases. The CDR3 runs 18 residues. V shed 4 bases, J shed 0 bases, and the junction held 3 bases outside the gene matches. CDR1 is WNHNN, CDR2 SYGVQD, per germline (reference sequence).

Notes on this clone: Other DNA sequences in the same sample also yield this CDR3. V and J are TRBV27 and TRBJ2-2, with D maybe TRBD1 (6 bases). The ends were cut back, 2 bases at V and 0 bases at J, with 7 bases in the middle. Germline assignment: CDR1 MNHEY and CDR2 SMNVEV (reference sequence). The CDR3 has 15 residues. The CDR3 protein is CASSLRTANTGELFF. CDR3 nucleotides: TGTGCCAGCAGTTTAAGGACAGCGAACACCGGGGAGCTGTTTTTT.

Turning to this clone: Within the sample, other DNA sequences also encode this same CDR3. The V gene is TRBV6-5, the J gene TRBJ2-7; D call uncertain. Per germline, CDR1 MNHEY and CDR2 SVGAGI. Trimming left V 2 bases short and J 2 bases short, with 10 bases between. The CDR3 spans 14 residues. Written as DNA, the CDR3 is TGTGCCAGCAGTTACCTCCGCGGACCCTACGAGCAGTACTTC. It yields the protein CASSYLRGPYEQYF.

Worth noting for this clone: The same CDR3 can be traced to other DNA sequences in this sample. This chain uses TRBV18 with TRBJ2-7; possibly TRBD1 for D (6 bases). From germline, CDR1 is KGHSH and CDR2 LQKENI. Trimming stripped 1 base from V and 2 bases from J, with 6 bases between. This CDR3 region has 13 residues. The CDR3 DNA follows: TGTGCCAGCTCACCACAGGGGGCCTACGAGCAGTACTTC. Translated: CASSPQGAYEQYF.

This clone was seen only once. The rearrangement links TRBV7-2 to TRBJ2-7; D might be TRBD1 or TRBD2, each matching 6 bases. The CDR3 runs 13 residues. Between the trimmed V and J ends, which lost 0 bases and 5 bases, there was a span of 8 bases. CDR1 SGHTA and CDR2 FQGNSA come from the germline V gene. In DNA form, the CDR3 reads TGTGCCAGCAGCTTAGCGGGGGGCCACGAGCAGTACTTC. Encoded protein: CASSLAGGHEQYF.

The V call is TRBV4-1, the J call TRBJ1-2, with unresolved D. This CDR3 region has 15 residues. From germline, CDR1 is MGHRA and CDR2 YSYEKL. The V end was cut by 4 bases, the J end by 7 bases, with 19 bases between. The CDR3 DNA sequence: TGCGCCAGCAGCCCGGGCCGGGCCCTCGGGGTTGGCTACACCTTC. As protein: CASSPGRALGVGYTF.